This T cell receptor (beta chain) emerged from a study of T cells after yellow fever vaccination. Looking at the study overall: The authors prepared low-cell-number fractions using SMART-Seq v4 Ultra Low Input.

As TCR cDNA was made by 5'RACE template switching, a universal primer site and UMIs were added. TCRdb ran MiXCR on the 5' RACE reads and lists one entry per CDR3 protein. This table has about 340,000 distinct CDR3 sequences, around 13% appearing once. This clonotype was seen a handful of times. Antigen: not known. Regarding the study as a whole: Once the booster was given, most primary-vaccination clones reappeared, at around 96% for CD4 and more than 85% for CD8. The appearance of a small share of clonotypes in both CD4 and CD8 compartments was observed.

The CDR3 covers 14 residues. Deletions cut 1 base from V and 4 bases from J, with 14 bases between. Germline V gene sequence: CDR1 DFQATT, CDR2 SNEGSKA (reference sequence). The sample was CD4+ T cells sorted from PBMCs, taken 15 days after the yellow fever booster vaccination. V is TRBV20-1 and J is TRBJ2-7; possibly TRBD2 for D (6 bases). The TCR originated in a man aged 18 to 29 who received the YFV17D yellow fever vaccine. The CDR3 DNA is TGCAGTGCTAGAGGGCCGGGACTCCTTTACGAGCAGTACGTC. Its protein product is CSARGPGLLYEQYV.